Shown below are 11 T cell receptor beta chains from a single sample sequenced in a study of CD8+ T cells in alopecia areata. Extraction of RNA preceded its reverse transcription into cDNA, which served as the sequencing template. The assay was immunoSEQ multiplex PCR, and TCRdb's table has in-frame clones only and misses some. The data show about 180,000 clones, 67% seen once. The starting material was CD8+ T cells sorted from blood, obtained at week 0. The receptors shown here come from a human donor with alopecia areata.

The chain uses TRBV5-1 and TRBJ2-3; the match to TRBD1 covers 10 bases. The CDR3 contains 15 residues. Germline-derived CDR1 and CDR2 are SGHRS and YFSETQ. The V and J ends lost 4 bases and 5 bases, in that order; junction bases with no gene match: 7. As DNA, the CDR3 is TGCGCCAGCAGCGGAATGGGACAGGGGAAAGATACGCAGTATTTT. This sequence encodes CASSGMGQGKDTQYF.

The rearrangement links TRBV14 to TRBJ1-2; the D gene is possibly TRBD1 (6 bases). Germline V CDR1 and CDR2: SGHDN, FVKESK. V lost 3 bases and J 8 bases, leaving 10 bases between the germline ends. The CDR3 is 12 residues long. Written as DNA, the CDR3 is TGTGCCAGCAGCCAGGACAGATTCGGCTACACCTTC. Its translation is CASSQDRFGYTF.

This chain links TRBV18 with TRBJ2-1; TRBD2 aligns across 11 bases. The ends lost 3 bases at V and 5 bases at J; junction bases unmatched: 6. Germline V gives CDR1 KGHSH, CDR2 LQKENI. The CDR3 loop spans 16 amino acids. The CDR3 nucleotides are TGTGCCAGCTCACCGACGGGACTAGCGGATAACAATGAGCAGTTCTTC. Amino acid sequence: CASSPTGLADNNEQFF.

This clone has just a few counts. The rearrangement joins TRBV7-9 to TRBJ2-5; TRBD2 matches at 7 bases. The CDR3 has 16 residues. Germline V gene lookup returns CDR1 SEHNR and CDR2 FQNEAQ (reference sequence). Unmatched junction bases numbered 10, after V lost 5 bases and J lost 1 base. The CDR3 sequence: CASSLRDYWGQETQYF. The CDR3 DNA reads as TGTGCCAGCAGCCTCCGGGACTACTGGGGCCAAGAGACCCAGTACTTC.

This clone appeared a few times. The chain is built from TRBV29-1 and TRBJ2-1, with 8 nucleotides matching TRBD2. The ends lost 5 bases at V and 8 bases at J; junction bases unmatched: 5. There are 12 residues in the CDR3. In germline, CDR1 is SQVTM, CDR2 ANQGSEA. For the CDR3, the DNA is TGCAGCGTTCGGCCCGGGGGGGATGAGCAGTTCTTC. Translated, it gives CSVRPGGDEQFF.

The chain combines TRBV6-6 with TRBJ2-1, with a tentative D call TRBD1 (7 bases). Between the trimmed V and J ends, which lost 8 bases and 8 bases, there was a span of 13 bases. CDR3 length: 12 residues. The germline gives CDR1 MNHNY, CDR2 SVGAGI (reference sequence). The DNA for the CDR3 is TGTGCCAGCGGAGGGACAGCTGATGAGCAGTTCTTC. Encoded protein: CASGGTADEQFF.

This chain joins TRBV29-1 and TRBJ2-7; D remains ambiguous. V gave up 4 bases and J gave up 1 base, with 8 bases separating them. Germline values: CDR1 SQVTM, CDR2 ANQGSEA. This CDR3 is 12 amino acids long. CDR3 bases: TGCAGCGTTGGGTATCGGTCCTACGAGCAGTACTTC. Its translation is CSVGYRSYEQYF.

V gene TRBV27 combines with J gene TRBJ1-1; TRBD1 is a possible D gene (6 bases). Trimming removed 0 bases at V and 4 bases at J, with 15 bases between. CDR1 is MNHEY and CDR2 is SMNVEV in the germline V gene (reference sequence). This CDR3 comprises 16 residues. Here the CDR3 DNA reads TGTGCCAGCAGTTTATCTTACGGGGGGCAGACCACTGAAGCTTTCTTT. Protein sequence: CASSLSYGGQTTEAFF.

This rearrangement joins TRBV29-1 to TRBJ2-1, with 7 bases fitting TRBD1. The J segment lost 0 bases and the V segment lost 4 bases, leaving 3 bases of the junction unmatched. Germline CDR1 and CDR2: SQVTM and ANQGSEA. The CDR3 runs to 14 residues. CDR3 bases: TGCAGCGTTGCGTACAGGGGCTCCTACAATGAGCAGTTCTTC. Residues: CSVAYRGSYNEQFF.

The rearrangement joins TRBV15 to TRBJ2-5; 7 positions agree with TRBD2. The CDR3 has 16 amino acids. Germline-derived CDR1 and CDR2 are LNHNV and YYDKDF (reference sequence). V lost 5 bases and J lost 1; bases outside the gene matches: 10. The DNA for the CDR3 is TGTGCCACCAGCGGAGGGACTATCCGAGCCCAAGAGACCCAGTACTTC. As protein: CATSGGTIRAQETQYF.

This clone was observed a handful of times. This rearrangement joins TRBV5-1 to TRBJ2-7; TRBD1 aligns across 8 bases. V lost 4 bases to trimming and J lost 2 bases; unmatched junction nucleotides: 5. The CDR3 runs 14 residues. From germline, CDR1 is SGHRS and CDR2 YFSETQ. For the CDR3, the DNA is TGCGCCAGCAGCCTCGGGACAGGCACCTACGAGCAGTACTTC. Amino acid sequence: CASSLGTGTYEQYF.